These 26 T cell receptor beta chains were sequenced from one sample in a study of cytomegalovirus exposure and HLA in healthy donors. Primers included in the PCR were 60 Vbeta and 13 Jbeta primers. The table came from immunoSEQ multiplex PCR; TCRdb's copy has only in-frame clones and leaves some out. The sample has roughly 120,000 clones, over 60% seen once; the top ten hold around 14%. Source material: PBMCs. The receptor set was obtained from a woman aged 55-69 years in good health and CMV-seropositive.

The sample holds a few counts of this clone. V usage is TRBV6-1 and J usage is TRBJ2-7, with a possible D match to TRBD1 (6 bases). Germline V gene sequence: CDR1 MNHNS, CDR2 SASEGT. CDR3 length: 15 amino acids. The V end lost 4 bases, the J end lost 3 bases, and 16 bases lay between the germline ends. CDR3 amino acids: CASSVLQGPLYEQYF. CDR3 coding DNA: TGTGCCAGCAGTGTACTACAGGGACCCCTCTACGAGCAGTACTTC.

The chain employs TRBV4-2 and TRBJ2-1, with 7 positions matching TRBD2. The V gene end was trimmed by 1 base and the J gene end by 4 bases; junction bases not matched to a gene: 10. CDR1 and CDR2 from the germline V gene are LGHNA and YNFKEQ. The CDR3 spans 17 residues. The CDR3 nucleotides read TGTGCCAGCAGCCAAGTAGGCGGGAGCCATATATACAATGAGCAGTTCTTC. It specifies CASSQVGGSHIYNEQFF.

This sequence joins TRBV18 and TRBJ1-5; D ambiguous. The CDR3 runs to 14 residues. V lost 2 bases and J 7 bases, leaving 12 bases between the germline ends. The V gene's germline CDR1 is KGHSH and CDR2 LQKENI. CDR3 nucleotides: TGTGCCAGCTCACCAGGGGAGGGTTTCCAGCCCCAGCATTTT. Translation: CASSPGEGFQPQHF. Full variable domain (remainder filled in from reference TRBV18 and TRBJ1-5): NAGVMQNPRHLVRRRGQEARLRCSPMKGHSHVYWYRQLPEEGLKFMVYLQKENIIDESGMPKERFSAEFPKEGPSILRIQQVVRGDSAAYFCASSPGEGFQPQHFGDGTRLSIL.

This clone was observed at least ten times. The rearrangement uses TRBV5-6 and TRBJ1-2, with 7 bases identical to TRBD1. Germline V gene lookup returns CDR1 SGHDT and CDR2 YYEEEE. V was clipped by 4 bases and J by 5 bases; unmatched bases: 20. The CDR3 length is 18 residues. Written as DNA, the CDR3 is TGTGCCAGCAGCCCTCCCGGGACAGCCGACAGAGGGGTTTATGGCTACACCTTC. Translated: CASSPPGTADRGVYGYTF.

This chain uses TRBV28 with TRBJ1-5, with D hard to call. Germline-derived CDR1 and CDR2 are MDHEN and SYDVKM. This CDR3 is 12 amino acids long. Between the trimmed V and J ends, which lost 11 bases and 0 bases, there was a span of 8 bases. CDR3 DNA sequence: TGTGCCTCCCGGGGTAGCAATCAGCCCCAGCATTTT. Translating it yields CASRGSNQPQHF.

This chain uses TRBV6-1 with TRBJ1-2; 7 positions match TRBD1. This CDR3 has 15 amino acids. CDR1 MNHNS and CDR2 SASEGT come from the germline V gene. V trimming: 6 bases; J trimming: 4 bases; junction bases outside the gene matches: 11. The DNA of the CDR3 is TGTGCCAGCAGGGCTCCGGGACAGCGGCTCTATGGCTACACCTTC. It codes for CASRAPGQRLYGYTF.

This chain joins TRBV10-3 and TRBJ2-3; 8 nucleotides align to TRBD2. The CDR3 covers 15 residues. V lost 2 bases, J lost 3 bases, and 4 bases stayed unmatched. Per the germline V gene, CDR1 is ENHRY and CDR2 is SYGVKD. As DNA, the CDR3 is TGTGCCATCAGTGAGCGGGGGGGCCAAACAGATACGCAGTATTTT. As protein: CAISERGGQTDTQYF.

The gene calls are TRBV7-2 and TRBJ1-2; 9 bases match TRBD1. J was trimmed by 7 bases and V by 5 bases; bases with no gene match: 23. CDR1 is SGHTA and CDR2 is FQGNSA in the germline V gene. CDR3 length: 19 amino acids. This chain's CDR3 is CASSRGGSGQGPTFGGYTF. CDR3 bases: TGTGCCAGCAGCCGCGGGGGTTCGGGACAGGGTCCCACATTTGGTGGCTACACCTTC.

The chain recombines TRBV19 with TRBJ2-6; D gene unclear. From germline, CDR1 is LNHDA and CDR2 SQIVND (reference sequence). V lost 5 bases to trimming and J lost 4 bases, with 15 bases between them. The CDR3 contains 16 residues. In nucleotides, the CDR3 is TGTGCCAGTAGTCCTTCTCGGGTGGCCGGGGCCAACGTCCTGACTTTC. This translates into CASSPSRVAGANVLTF.

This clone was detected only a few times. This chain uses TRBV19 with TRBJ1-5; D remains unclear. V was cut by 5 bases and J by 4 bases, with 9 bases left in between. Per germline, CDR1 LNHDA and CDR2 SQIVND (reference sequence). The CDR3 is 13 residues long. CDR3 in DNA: TGTGCCAGTAGTCCAGCGGGAAATCAGCCCCAGCATTTT. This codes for CASSPAGNQPQHF. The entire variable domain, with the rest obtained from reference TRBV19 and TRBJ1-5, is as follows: DGGITQSPKYLFRKEGQNVTLSCEQNLNHDAMYWYRQDPGQGLRLIYYSQIVNDFQKGDIAEGYSVSREKKESFPLTVTSAQKNPTAFYLCASSPAGNQPQHFGDGTRLSIL.

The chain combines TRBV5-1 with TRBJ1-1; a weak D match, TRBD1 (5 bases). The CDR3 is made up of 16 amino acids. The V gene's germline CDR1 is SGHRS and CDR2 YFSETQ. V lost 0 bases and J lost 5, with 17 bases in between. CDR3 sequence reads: CASSLVQVRFSTEAFF. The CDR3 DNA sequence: TGCGCCAGCAGCTTGGTACAGGTTCGGTTTTCGACTGAAGCTTTCTTT.

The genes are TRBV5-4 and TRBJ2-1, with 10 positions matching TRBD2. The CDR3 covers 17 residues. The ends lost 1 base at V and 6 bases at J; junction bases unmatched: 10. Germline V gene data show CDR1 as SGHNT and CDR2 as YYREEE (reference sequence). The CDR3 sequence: CASSLPKAGGPGNEQFF. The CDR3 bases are TGTGCCAGCAGCTTGCCGAAAGCGGGAGGGCCGGGCAATGAGCAGTTCTTC.

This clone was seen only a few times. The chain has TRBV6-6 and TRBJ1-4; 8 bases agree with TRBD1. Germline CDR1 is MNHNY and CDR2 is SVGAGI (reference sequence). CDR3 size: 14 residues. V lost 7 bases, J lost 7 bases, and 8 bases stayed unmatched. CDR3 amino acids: CASNTQGAGEKLFF. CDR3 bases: TGTGCCAGCAACACCCAGGGGGCCGGTGAAAAACTGTTTTTT.

The CDR3: CASRDIGSYEQYF. The CDR3 nucleotides are TGTGCCAGCAGGGACATCGGCTCCTACGAGCAGTACTTC. The chain joins TRBV2 to TRBJ2-7, with D perhaps matching TRBD1 (5 bases). The germline V and J ends were trimmed by 6 bases and 0 bases, with 9 bases remaining between them. The germline gives CDR1 SNHLY, CDR2 FYNNEI. The CDR3 runs to 13 residues.

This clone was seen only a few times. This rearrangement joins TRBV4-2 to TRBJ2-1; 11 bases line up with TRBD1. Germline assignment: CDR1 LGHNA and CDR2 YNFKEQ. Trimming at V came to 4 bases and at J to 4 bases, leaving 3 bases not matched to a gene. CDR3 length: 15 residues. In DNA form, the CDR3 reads TGTGCCAGCAGCCCCGGACAGGGGGCTTACAATGAGCAGTTCTTC. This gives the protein CASSPGQGAYNEQFF.

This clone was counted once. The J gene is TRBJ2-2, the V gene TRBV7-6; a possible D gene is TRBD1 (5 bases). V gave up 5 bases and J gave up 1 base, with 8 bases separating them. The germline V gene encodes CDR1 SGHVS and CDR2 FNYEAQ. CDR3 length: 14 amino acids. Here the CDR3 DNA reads TGTGCCAGCAGCGGCAGGGAGAACACCGGGGAGCTGTTTTTT. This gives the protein CASSGRENTGELFF.

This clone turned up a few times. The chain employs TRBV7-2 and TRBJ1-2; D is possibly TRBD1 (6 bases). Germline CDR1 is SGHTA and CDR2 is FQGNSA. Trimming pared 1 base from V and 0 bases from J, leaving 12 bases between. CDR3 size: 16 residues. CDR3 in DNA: TGTGCCAGCAGCTTAGGTGCAGGACAGACTAACTATGGCTACACCTTC. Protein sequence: CASSLGAGQTNYGYTF.

Here the CDR3 DNA reads TGTGCCAGTAGTATAGTTGGTAGCGGGAGTTATGAGCAGTTCTTC. Protein sequence: CASSIVGSGSYEQFF. The chain combines TRBV19 with TRBJ2-1; 9 bases agree with TRBD2. The CDR3 sequence is 15 residues long. The germline V gene has CDR1 LNHDA and CDR2 SQIVND (reference sequence). The V segment lost 1 base and the J segment 8 bases; nucleotides outside the gene matches: 6.

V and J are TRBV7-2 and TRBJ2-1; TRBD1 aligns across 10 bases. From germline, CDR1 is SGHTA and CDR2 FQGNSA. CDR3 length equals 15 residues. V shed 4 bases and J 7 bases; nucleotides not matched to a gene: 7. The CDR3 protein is CASSSQDRGKNEQFF. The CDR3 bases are TGTGCCAGCAGCTCGCAGGACAGGGGGAAGAATGAGCAGTTCTTC. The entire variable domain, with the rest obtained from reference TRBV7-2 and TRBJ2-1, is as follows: GAGVSQSPSNKVTEKGKDVELRCDPISGHTALYWYRQSLGQGLEFLIYFQGNSAPDKSGLPSDRFSAERTGGSVSTLTIQRTQQEDSAVYLCASSSQDRGKNEQFFGPGTRLTVL.

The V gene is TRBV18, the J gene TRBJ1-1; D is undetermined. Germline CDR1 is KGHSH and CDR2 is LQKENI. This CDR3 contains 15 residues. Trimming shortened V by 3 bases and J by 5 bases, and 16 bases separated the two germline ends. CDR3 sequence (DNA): TGTGCCAGCTCACCTGGGCCCTTGGTTATGACTGAAGCTTTCTTT. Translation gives CASSPGPLVMTEAFF.

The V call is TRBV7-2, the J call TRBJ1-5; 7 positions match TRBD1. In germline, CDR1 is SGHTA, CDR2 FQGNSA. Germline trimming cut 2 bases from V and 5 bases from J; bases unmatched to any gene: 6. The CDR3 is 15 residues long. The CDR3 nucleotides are TGTGCCAGCAGCTTAATAGGGGGCAAAGATCAGCCCCAGCATTTT. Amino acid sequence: CASSLIGGKDQPQHF.

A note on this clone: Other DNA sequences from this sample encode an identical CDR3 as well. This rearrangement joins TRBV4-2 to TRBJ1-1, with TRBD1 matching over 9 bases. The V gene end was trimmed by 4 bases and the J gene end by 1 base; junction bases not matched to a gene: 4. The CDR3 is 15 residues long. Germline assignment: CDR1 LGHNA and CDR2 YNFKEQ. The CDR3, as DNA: TGTGCCAGCAGCCTTCAGACAGGGGGGAACACTGAAGCTTTCTTT. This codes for CASSLQTGGNTEAFF.

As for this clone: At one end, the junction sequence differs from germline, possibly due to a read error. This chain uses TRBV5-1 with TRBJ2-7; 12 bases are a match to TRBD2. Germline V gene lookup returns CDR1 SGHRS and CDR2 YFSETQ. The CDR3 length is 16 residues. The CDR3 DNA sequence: TGCGCCAGCAGCCGCGGACTAGCGGGGTTTGGGTACGGGCAGTACTTC. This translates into CASSRGLAGFGYGQYF.

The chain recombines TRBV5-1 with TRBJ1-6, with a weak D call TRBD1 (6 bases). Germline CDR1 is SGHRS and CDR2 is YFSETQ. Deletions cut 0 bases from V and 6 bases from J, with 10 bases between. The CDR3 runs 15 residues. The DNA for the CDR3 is TGCGCCAGCAGCTTGGGGGCGACAGGTAATTCACCCCTCCACTTT. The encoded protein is CASSLGATGNSPLHF.

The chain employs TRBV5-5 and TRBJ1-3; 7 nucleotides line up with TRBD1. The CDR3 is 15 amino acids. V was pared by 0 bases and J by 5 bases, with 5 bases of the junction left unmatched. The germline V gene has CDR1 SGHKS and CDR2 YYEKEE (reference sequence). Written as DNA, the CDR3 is TGTGCCAGCAGCTTGGATGGACAGGTTCGAAACACCATATATTTT. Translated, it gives CASSLDGQVRNTIYF.

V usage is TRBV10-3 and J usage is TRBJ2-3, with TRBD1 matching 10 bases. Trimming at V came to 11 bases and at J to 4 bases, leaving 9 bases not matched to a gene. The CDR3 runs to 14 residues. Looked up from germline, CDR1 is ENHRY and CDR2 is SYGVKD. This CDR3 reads CAVRGGQGADTQYF. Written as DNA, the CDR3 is TGTGCCGTACGGGGCGGACAGGGGGCAGATACGCAGTATTTT.